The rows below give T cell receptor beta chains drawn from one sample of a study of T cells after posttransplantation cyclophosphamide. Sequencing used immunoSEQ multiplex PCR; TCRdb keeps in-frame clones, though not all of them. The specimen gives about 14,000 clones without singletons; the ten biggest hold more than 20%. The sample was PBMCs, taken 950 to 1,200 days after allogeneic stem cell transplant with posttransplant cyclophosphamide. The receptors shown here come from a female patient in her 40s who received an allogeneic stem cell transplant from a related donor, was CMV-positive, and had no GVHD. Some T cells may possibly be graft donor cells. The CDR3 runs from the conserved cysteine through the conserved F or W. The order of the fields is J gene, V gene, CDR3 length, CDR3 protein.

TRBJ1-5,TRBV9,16,CASSVGQGRSNQPQHF
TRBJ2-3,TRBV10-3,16,CAISESVAGGTDTQYF
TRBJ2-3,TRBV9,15,CASSVGQVITDTQYF
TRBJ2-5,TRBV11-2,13,CATRWGGEETQYF
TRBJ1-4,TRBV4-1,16,CASSQPDRVANEKLFF
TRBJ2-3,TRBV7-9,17,CASSFQGGGAISDTQYF
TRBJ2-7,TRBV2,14,CASIKAATSYEQYF
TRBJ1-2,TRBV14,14,CASTTGGTNYGYTF
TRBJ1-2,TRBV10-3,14,CAISYRGTNYGYTF
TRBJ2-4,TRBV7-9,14,CASSPPVAKNIQYF
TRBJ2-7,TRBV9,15,CASIIGQGTAYEQYF
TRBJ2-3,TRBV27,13,CASLDRVRHTQYF
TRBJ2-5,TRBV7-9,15,CASSRLRDREETQYF
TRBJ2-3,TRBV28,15,CASSSSGEGADTQYF
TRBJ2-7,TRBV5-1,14,CASSSALSSYEQYF
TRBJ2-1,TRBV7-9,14,CASSLFTPYNEQFF
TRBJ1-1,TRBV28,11,CASSSLREAFF
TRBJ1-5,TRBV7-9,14,CASSRTGVGQPQHF
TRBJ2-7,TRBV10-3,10,CAMGQGEQYF
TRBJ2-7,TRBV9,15,CASSFGQGTAYEQYF
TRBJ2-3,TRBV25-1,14,CASTGVAGTDTQYF
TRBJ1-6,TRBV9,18,CASSSTRPGQGNNSPLLF
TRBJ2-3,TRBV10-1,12,CASSVDSDTQYF
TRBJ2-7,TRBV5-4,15,CASSSRTGGAYEQYF
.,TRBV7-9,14,CASSLVDFSYEQYF
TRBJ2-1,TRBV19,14,CASQAGGTWVEQFF
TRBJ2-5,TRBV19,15,CASSISMAARETQYF